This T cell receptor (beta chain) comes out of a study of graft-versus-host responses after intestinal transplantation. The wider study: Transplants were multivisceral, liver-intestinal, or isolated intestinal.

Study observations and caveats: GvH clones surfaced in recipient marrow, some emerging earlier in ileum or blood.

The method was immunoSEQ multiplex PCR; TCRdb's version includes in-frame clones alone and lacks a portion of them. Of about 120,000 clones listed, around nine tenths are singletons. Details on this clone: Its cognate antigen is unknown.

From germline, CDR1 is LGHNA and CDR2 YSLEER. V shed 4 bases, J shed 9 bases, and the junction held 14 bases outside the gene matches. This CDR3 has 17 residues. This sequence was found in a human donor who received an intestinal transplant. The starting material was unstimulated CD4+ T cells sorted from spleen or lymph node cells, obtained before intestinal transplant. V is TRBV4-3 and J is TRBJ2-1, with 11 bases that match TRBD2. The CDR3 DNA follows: TGCGCCAGCAGCCGTACGAACCCGGGACTAGCGGATACTGAGCAGTTCTTC. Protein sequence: CASSRTNPGLADTEQFF.